Detailed here is one TCR beta chain. This specimen comes from a study of OX40 agonist ivuxolimab in advanced cancers. Study summary: Patients were dosed intravenously with ivuxolimab at 0.01 to 10 mg/kg every 2 weeks. Participants could have had prior anti-PD-1, anti-PD-L1 or anti-CTLA-4 therapy, and 40% had some.

The germline CDR1 and CDR2 sequences are SGHRS and YFSETQ. J lost 1 base, V lost 0 bases, and 7 bases had no gene match. The CDR3 is 17 amino acids. Here immunoSEQ multiplex PCR was the method, and the copy in TCRdb shows in-frame clones only, minus some. Here the sample spans 65,000 to 85,000 clones, around 85% being singletons. The J gene is TRBJ1-5, the V gene TRBV5-1; 7 bases align to TRBD1. The TCR originated in an adult with an advanced solid tumor such as melanoma, head and neck, liver or kidney cancer. This sample comprised CD4+ or CD8+ T cells sorted from blood, obtained in a trial of the OX40 agonist ivuxolimab. CDR3 region: CASSLGAQGGSNQPQHF. DNA for the CDR3: TGCGCCAGCAGCTTGGGGGCGCAGGGGGGAAGCAATCAGCCCCAGCATTTT.